A single sample is the source of the 21 T cell receptor beta chains below, sequenced in a study of post-analysis software for immune sequencing data (dated by TCRdb to about 2015). Study-level results and caveats: Significantly higher frequencies in patients than in controls were found for several TRBV segments, including TRBV5-6, TRBV5-1 and TRBV20-1.

The antigens these receptors bind are not known. Library method: PCR. Sequenced on an Illumina HiSeq 2500. Unique molecular identifiers were incorporated into TCR beta cDNA libraries to reduce PCR and sequencing biases. Using fastp trimming at Q25 and MiXCR clonotype assembly, TCRdb reanalyzed the public sequencing data and kept in-frame beta chains. Entries that share a CDR3 protein sequence are merged under the most common genes and DNA. This sample comprises approximately 570,000 distinct CDR3 sequences, roughly 46% of them detected only once. The ten largest clonotypes hold about 1.5% of the sample. Sequencing was carried out using blood. These TCRs come from a girl aged 10 to 17 with multiple sclerosis.

The CDR3 region is CSARDLTSGGKETQYF. CDR3 nucleotides: TGCAGTGCTAGAGATCTGACTAGCGGGGGTAAAGAGACCCAGTACTTC. The chain links TRBV20-1 to TRBJ2-5; TRBD2 matches 12 bases. CDR3 length equals 16 residues. CDR1 is DFQATT and CDR2 is SNEGSKA in the germline V gene (reference sequence). The V gene end was trimmed by 0 bases and the J gene end by 3 bases; junction bases not matched to a gene: 5.

This clonotype has ten or more counts. The V call is TRBV9, the J call TRBJ2-5; D call uncertain. Germline CDR1 reads SGDLS; CDR2 reads YYNGEE. The CDR3 totals 14 residues. The ends were cut back, 4 bases at V and 1 base at J, with 11 bases in the middle. The chain's CDR3 is CASSSQVSQETQYF. CDR3 sequence (DNA): TGTGCCAGCAGCTCCCAGGTTAGCCAAGAGACCCAGTACTTC.

The chain joins TRBV5-1 to TRBJ2-5; D is undetermined. Trimming removed 4 bases from V and 11 bases from J, with 24 bases in between. The CDR3 has 15 amino acids. CDR1 SGHRS and CDR2 YFSETQ come from the germline V gene. In nucleotides, the CDR3 is TGCGCCAGCAGCCCGGCTACCGCCTACTCGGATGAGCAGTACTTC. Translation gives CASSPATAYSDEQYF. The whole variable domain, remainder taken from reference TRBV5-1 and TRBJ2-5, is KAGVTQTPRYLIKTRGQQVTLSCSPISGHRSVSWYQQTPGQGLQFLFEYFSETQRNKGNFPGRFSGRQFSNSRSEMNVSTLELGDSALYLCASSPATAYSDEQYFGPGTRLLVL.

The chain uses TRBV18 and TRBJ2-1; D is unclear. Germline-derived CDR1 and CDR2 are KGHSH and LQKENI. This CDR3 spans 13 amino acids. V was cut by 5 bases and J by 5 bases, with 10 bases left in between. CDR3 sequence: CASSTRNNNEQFF. For the CDR3, the DNA is TGTGCCAGCTCAACCAGAAACAACAATGAGCAGTTCTTC.

This clonotype was counted between two and nine times. The rearrangement joins TRBV10-3 to TRBJ2-1; D may be TRBD2 (5 bases). Per germline, CDR1 ENHRY and CDR2 SYGVKD. Trimming pared 4 bases from V and 0 bases from J, leaving 16 bases between. There are 17 residues in the CDR3. For the CDR3, the DNA is TGTGCCATCAGTGTGTCGACGTTGGGGAGCTCCTACAATGAGCAGTTCTTC. Encoded protein: CAISVSTLGSSYNEQFF.

This chain joins TRBV6-6 and TRBJ2-7; weak D call: TRBD1 (6 bases). The CDR3 is 15 amino acids. The ends were cut back, 7 bases at V and 0 bases at J, with 16 bases in the middle. The germline V gene encodes CDR1 MNHNY and CDR2 SVGAGI (reference sequence). CDR3 bases: TGTGCCAGCACCATTGACGGACAGATCTCCTACGAGCAGTACTTC. This sequence encodes CASTIDGQISYEQYF.

This chain links TRBV12-3 or TRBV12-4 with TRBJ1-1; TRBD1 agrees at 8 bases. With 3 bases clipped from V and 6 bases from J, the junction kept 3 bases outside the gene matches. This CDR3 is built from 13 residues. The CDR3 region has the DNA TGTGCCAGCAGTTTCTCACAGGGGGCTGAAGCTTTCTTT. Protein sequence: CASSFSQGAEAFF.

The chain employs TRBV5-1 and TRBJ2-3; 8 bases align to TRBD1. The CDR3 length is 15 residues. The germline V gene encodes CDR1 SGHRS and CDR2 YFSETQ. V gave up 4 bases and J gave up 1 base; unmatched junction bases: 5. The CDR3: CASSGTTGGTDTQYF. The CDR3 DNA follows: TGCGCCAGCAGCGGAACGACAGGGGGCACAGATACGCAGTATTTT.

This clonotype was observed a few times. The J gene is TRBJ2-7, the V gene TRBV5-1; D gene uncertain. The CDR3 has 16 residues. Deletions cut 0 bases from V and 2 bases from J, with 15 bases between. Germline CDR1 and CDR2: SGHRS and YFSETQ. The CDR3 nucleotides are TGCGCCAGCAGCTTGGATCGGCAGGCCGTAGCCTACGAGCAGTACTTC. It encodes CASSLDRQAVAYEQYF. Full variable domain (rest looked up from reference TRBV5-1 and TRBJ2-7): KAGVTQTPRYLIKTRGQQVTLSCSPISGHRSVSWYQQTPGQGLQFLFEYFSETQRNKGNFPGRFSGRQFSNSRSEMNVSTLELGDSALYLCASSLDRQAVAYEQYFGPGTRLTVT.

The chain carries TRBV24-1 and TRBJ2-1; 12 nucleotides match TRBD1. Unmatched junction bases numbered 4, after V lost 5 bases and J lost 9 bases. This CDR3 region has 14 residues. Germline CDR1 KGHDR, CDR2 SFDVKD. The CDR3 DNA follows: TGTGCCACCAGTGGGGGACAGGGGGCCAGTGAGCAGTTCTTC. Protein sequence: CATSGGQGASEQFF.

The rearrangement uses TRBV5-1 and TRBJ1-4, with 9 bases matching TRBD1. CDR1 SGHRS and CDR2 YFSETQ come from the germline V gene. V shed 2 bases and J 8 bases; nucleotides not matched to a gene: 7. The CDR3 sequence is 15 residues long. CDR3 loop: CASSFNRGLEEKLFF. Here the CDR3 DNA reads TGCGCCAGCAGCTTCAACAGGGGGCTAGAAGAAAAACTGTTTTTT.

This clonotype was picked up a small number of times. The chain joins TRBV29-1 to TRBJ1-2; D is uncertain. The germline gives CDR1 SQVTM, CDR2 ANQGSEA. With 6 bases removed from V and 7 bases from J, the gap between germline ends came to 12 bases. The CDR3 runs 11 residues. The DNA of the CDR3 is TGCAGCGTAGCTAGCTTGGGTGGCTACACCTTC. Encoded protein: CSVASLGGYTF.

This CDR3 is CASSLEVLSGYTF. In DNA, the CDR3 is TGTGCCAGCAGCTTAGAAGTGCTGAGTGGCTACACCTTC. The rearrangement links TRBV7-6 to TRBJ1-2; D uncertain. The CDR3 is 13 residues long. Per the germline V gene, CDR1 is SGHVS and CDR2 is FNYEAQ. V was pared by 1 base and J by 7 bases, with 10 bases between.

This clonotype appeared a few times. The chain recombines TRBV5-6 with TRBJ2-5, with 9 positions matching TRBD1. CDR1 is SGHDT and CDR2 is YYEEEE in the germline V gene. The length of the CDR3 is 14 residues. The trim removed 4 bases at V and 4 bases at J, leaving 5 bases unmatched. The CDR3 loop reads CASSLDRGIETQYF. The DNA of the CDR3 is TGTGCCAGCAGCCTCGACAGGGGGATAGAGACCCAGTACTTC.

This sequence joins TRBV3-1 and TRBJ2-1, with D possibly TRBD2 on 5 matching bases. The CDR3 is 16 residues long. Trimming stripped 1 base from V and 5 bases from J, with 15 bases between. Germline V lookup: CDR1 LGHDT, CDR2 YNNKEL (reference sequence). The CDR3 protein is CASSQGKGSRDNEQFF. The CDR3 nucleotides read TGTGCCAGCAGCCAAGGGAAAGGGTCGCGGGACAATGAGCAGTTCTTC.

This clonotype was seen more than once but under ten times. This chain links TRBV6-1 with TRBJ2-1; 9 bases line up with TRBD2. This CDR3 comprises 16 residues. Trimming took 0 bases from V and 4 from J; bases not matched to a gene: 4. Germline V CDR1 and CDR2: MNHNS, SASEGT. CDR3 sequence (DNA): TGTGCCAGCAGTGAAGCAGGGACTAGCCCGTACAATGAGCAGTTCTTC. Its protein product is CASSEAGTSPYNEQFF.

The V call is TRBV12-3 or TRBV12-4, the J call TRBJ2-5; TRBD2 agrees at 12 bases. The CDR3 sequence is 15 residues long. The J segment lost 1 base and the V segment lost 8 bases, leaving 5 bases of the junction unmatched. The CDR3 region is CASLLAGGPQETQYF. The CDR3 bases are TGTGCCAGCCTTCTAGCGGGAGGGCCCCAAGAGACCCAGTACTTC.

This clonotype was found a few times. This chain connects TRBV20-1 to TRBJ2-3, with D perhaps TRBD1 (6 bases). Trimming removed 6 bases at V and 4 bases at J, with 11 bases between. The CDR3 runs 12 residues. The germline V gene has CDR1 DFQATT and CDR2 SNEGSKA (reference sequence). In DNA form, the CDR3 reads TGCAGTGCCCTTAGGGGGTCAGATACGCAGTATTTT. It translates to CSALRGSDTQYF.

The sample holds a few counts of this clonotype. The J gene is TRBJ2-3, the V gene TRBV29-1; D may correspond to TRBD1 or TRBD2 (5 bases each). The germline V gene has CDR1 SQVTM and CDR2 ANQGSEA. This CDR3 region has 11 residues. The V end was cut by 8 bases, the J end by 5 bases, with 11 bases between. Written as DNA, the CDR3 is TGCAGCTCGTGGGGACGAGATACGCAGTATTTT. The encoded protein is CSSWGRDTQYF.

This clonotype was picked up a small number of times. This chain joins TRBV3-1 and TRBJ2-5; TRBD1 might be the D (6 bases). The DNA end is a closer match to TRBJ2-7, so the J assignment may be wrong. The CDR3 extends over 12 amino acids. Germline-derived CDR1 and CDR2 are LGHDT and YNNKEL (reference sequence). CDR3 sequence reads: CASSQVRGEQYF. Written as DNA, the CDR3 is TGTGCCAGCAGCCAAGTCAGGGGCGAGCAGTACTTC.

The rearrangement uses TRBV4-1 and TRBJ1-2; 8 bases align to TRBD1. V lost 1 base and J lost 4; bases outside the gene matches: 11. Germline lookup yields CDR1 MGHRA and CDR2 YSYEKL. The CDR3 runs to 17 residues. The DNA for the CDR3 is TGCGCCAGCAGCCAAGCCCTTGGGACAGGCTCCTCCTATGGCTACACCTTC. It translates to CASSQALGTGSSYGYTF.